The 30 T cell receptor beta chains presented below share a single source sample, sequenced in a study of blood T cell repertoires in COVID-19. Profiled with immunoSEQ multiplex PCR; TCRdb holds only in-frame clones, not every one. The table records 200,000 to 250,000 clones, approximately 81% of them present only once. The source material was peripheral blood. These receptors came from a woman aged 55-69 years who had recovered from COVID-19.

The V and J genes are TRBV19 and TRBJ1-6, with TRBD1 as a possible D gene (6 bases). V was clipped by 1 base and J by 7 bases, with 8 bases between them. The length of the CDR3 is 14 residues. From germline, CDR1 is LNHDA and CDR2 SQIVND (reference sequence). The CDR3 sequence: CASSIVGTNSPLHF. CDR3 bases: TGTGCCAGTAGTATAGTAGGGACAAATTCACCCCTCCACTTT.

V and J are TRBV6-2 or TRBV6-3 and TRBJ2-5; D unclear. The CDR3 sequence is 12 residues long. CDR1 and CDR2 from the germline V gene are MNHEY and SVGEGT. V shed 4 bases and J shed 2 bases, with 5 bases lying between them. Here the CDR3 DNA reads TGTGCCAGCAGTTCGCGGCAAGAGACCCAGTACTTC. As protein: CASSSRQETQYF.

This chain uses TRBV5-1 with TRBJ2-7; 10 bases are shared with TRBD2. CDR1 and CDR2 (germline): SGHRS, YFSETQ. The CDR3 covers 16 residues. The V segment lost 4 bases and the J segment 0 bases; nucleotides outside the gene matches: 7. CDR3 in DNA: TGCGCCAGCAGCCCAGCGGCTAGCGGGGGCTCCTACGAGCAGTACTTC. It is translated as CASSPAASGGSYEQYF. Combining the CDR3 with reference TRBV5-1 and TRBJ2-7 gives the whole variable domain KAGVTQTPRYLIKTRGQQVTLSCSPISGHRSVSWYQQTPGQGLQFLFEYFSETQRNKGNFPGRFSGRQFSNSRSEMNVSTLELGDSALYLCASSPAASGGSYEQYFGPGTRLTVT.

This clone has just one count. This chain uses TRBV7-2 with TRBJ2-7; 11 bases are shared with TRBD2. Germline trimming cut 4 bases from V and 0 bases from J; bases unmatched to any gene: 5. The CDR3 length is 16 residues. Germline V CDR1 and CDR2: SGHTA, FQGNSA. The CDR3 region has the DNA TGTGCCAGCAGCTCGGGAACTAGCGGGAGCTCCTACGAGCAGTACTTC. This gives the protein CASSSGTSGSSYEQYF.

This chain links TRBV18 with TRBJ2-3; 8 nucleotides match TRBD1. Germline V lookup: CDR1 KGHSH, CDR2 LQKENI. The CDR3 has 17 residues. V gave up 1 base and J gave up 1 base; unmatched junction bases: 7. CDR3 amino acids: CASSPLAGGPRTDTQYF. The CDR3 DNA reads as TGTGCCAGCTCACCACTAGCAGGGGGCCCCCGCACAGATACGCAGTATTTT.

This clone came up once. The chain carries TRBV5-8 and TRBJ2-3; 10 bases are shared with TRBD2. There are 16 residues in the CDR3. The V gene's germline CDR1 is SGHTS and CDR2 YDEGEE. V was pared by 3 bases and J by 4 bases, with 8 bases of the junction left unmatched. CDR3 in DNA: TGTGCCAGCAGCTCGGTGGGACTAGCGTGGTCAGATACGCAGTATTTT. Its protein is CASSSVGLAWSDTQYF.

The chain combines TRBV12-3 or TRBV12-4 with TRBJ2-1; D ambiguous. This CDR3 is built from 12 residues. Trimming pared 6 bases from V and 8 bases from J, leaving 11 bases between. CDR3 residues: CASSRGSDEQFF. The CDR3, as DNA: TGTGCCAGCAGCCGAGGAAGCGATGAGCAGTTCTTC.

V and J are TRBV14 and TRBJ1-1; 7 nucleotides align to TRBD1. Germline V gene sequence: CDR1 SGHDN, CDR2 FVKESK. The CDR3 has 13 residues. V shed 5 bases, J shed 1 base, and the junction held 1 base outside the gene matches. CDR3 protein: CASSRDRNTEAFF. The CDR3, as DNA: TGTGCCAGCAGCAGGGACAGGAACACTGAAGCTTTCTTT.

The CDR3 spells CAISELGPGSYEQYF. CDR3 coding DNA: TGTGCCATCAGTGAGTTAGGACCGGGGTCCTACGAGCAGTACTTC. This sequence joins TRBV10-3 and TRBJ2-7; TRBD2 might be the D (5 bases). V lost 1 base and J lost 1, with 11 bases in between. CDR1 is ENHRY, CDR2 SYGVKD, per germline. The CDR3 spans 15 residues.

This rearrangement joins TRBV27 to TRBJ2-1; the match to TRBD1 covers 7 bases. CDR1 and CDR2 from the germline V gene are MNHEY and SMNVEV (reference sequence). The trim removed 3 bases at V and 9 bases at J, leaving 17 bases unmatched. CDR3 size: 17 residues. The CDR3 DNA reads as TGTGCCAGCAGTTTTGGACAGGCCGTCAAAAAGTTAGGTGAGCAGTTCTTC. Residues: CASSFGQAVKKLGEQFF.

The rearrangement links TRBV7-9 to TRBJ2-2; a weak D match, TRBD1 (6 bases). The CDR3 sequence is 14 residues long. Trimming removed 2 bases from V and 4 bases from J, with 8 bases in between. Germline V lookup: CDR1 SEHNR, CDR2 FQNEAQ (reference sequence). The CDR3 protein is CASSLPGATGELFF. DNA of the CDR3: TGTGCCAGCAGCTTACCAGGGGCCACCGGGGAGCTGTTTTTT.

This chain joins TRBV10-1 and TRBJ2-3; no firm D call. This CDR3 has 18 residues. The germline V gene has CDR1 WNHNN and CDR2 SYGVQD (reference sequence). Trimming removed 0 bases from V and 0 bases from J, with 16 bases in between. The DNA of the CDR3 is TGCGCCAGCAGTGAGTCGAATATCCCGCGGATTAGCACAGATACGCAGTATTTT. It encodes CASSESNIPRISTDTQYF.

The count of this clone is one. The chain uses TRBV30 and TRBJ2-3, with TRBD2 identical over 12 bases. After removal of 5 bases from V and 0 bases from J, the junction contained 3 bases not matched to a gene. This CDR3 contains 15 residues. From germline, CDR1 is GTSNPN and CDR2 SVGIG (reference sequence). The CDR3 nucleotides are TGTGCCTGGGACACTAGCGGGGGGAGCACAGATACGCAGTATTTT. This codes for CAWDTSGGSTDTQYF.

The chain links TRBV4-1 to TRBJ1-3; D is unclear. The ends were cut back, 4 bases at V and 4 bases at J, with 20 bases in the middle. The CDR3 length is 17 residues. Germline loops: CDR1 MGHRA, CDR2 YSYEKL. CDR3 sequence (DNA): TGCGCCAGCAGCCGAGGAGGTTTGGTAGTATTAGGAAACACCATATATTTT. Translating it yields CASSRGGLVVLGNTIYF.

This clone appeared once. This chain uses TRBV6-5 with TRBJ2-3, with 8 bases that match TRBD2. From germline, CDR1 is MNHEY and CDR2 SVGAGI. Unmatched junction bases numbered 2, after V lost 2 bases and J lost 1 base. CDR3 length: 15 residues. CDR3 coding DNA: TGTGCCAGCAGTTACAATAGCGGGGGCACAGATACGCAGTATTTT. It is translated as CASSYNSGGTDTQYF.

The genes are TRBV4-2 and TRBJ2-3; maybe TRBD2 (5 bases). The V end lost 0 bases, the J end lost 0 bases, and 10 bases lay between the germline ends. The CDR3 runs 16 residues. CDR1 LGHNA and CDR2 YNFKEQ come from the germline V gene. The CDR3 protein is CASSQEPGVSTDTQYF. CDR3 coding DNA: TGTGCCAGCAGCCAAGAACCCGGGGTTAGCACAGATACGCAGTATTTT.

The table lists this clone with a few counts. This chain uses TRBV6-5 with TRBJ1-1, with TRBD1 as a possible D gene (5 bases). The CDR3 has 14 amino acids. With 4 bases removed from V and 3 bases from J, the gap between germline ends came to 12 bases. The V gene's germline CDR1 is MNHEY and CDR2 SVGAGI. The CDR3 nucleotides are TGTGCCAGCAGTTTGTGGGGGGGAGACACTGAAGCTTTCTTT. Translation gives CASSLWGGDTEAFF.

This clone has only a few counts. This chain joins TRBV11-3 and TRBJ1-1; 7 bases are a match to TRBD1. V gave up 3 bases and J gave up 4 bases; unmatched junction bases: 2. CDR3 length: 13 amino acids. Germline assignment: CDR1 SGHNT and CDR2 YENEEA. CDR3 DNA sequence: TGTGCCAGCAGCTTTCAGGGGGGCACTGAAGCTTTCTTT. This codes for CASSFQGGTEAFF.

This chain connects TRBV11-3 to TRBJ2-1; TRBD1 matches at 10 bases. The CDR3 is made up of 14 amino acids. Germline V CDR1 and CDR2: SGHNT, YENEEA. V shed 5 bases and J 8 bases; nucleotides not matched to a gene: 6. The CDR3 DNA reads TGTGCCAGCAGCCCTGACAGGGGGCGAGATGAGCAGTTCTTC. Protein: CASSPDRGRDEQFF.

The chain carries TRBV5-1 and TRBJ2-5; TRBD2 aligns across 8 bases. Germline values: CDR1 SGHRS, CDR2 YFSETQ. This CDR3 is 14 amino acids long. The V gene end was trimmed by 0 bases and the J gene end by 3 bases; junction bases not matched to a gene: 1. The chain's CDR3 is CASSLGTSKETQYF. Written as DNA, the CDR3 is TGCGCCAGCAGCTTGGGGACTAGCAAAGAGACCCAGTACTTC.

Turning to this clone: The junction shows a germline mismatch at one end, possibly a read error. J is TRBJ2-7 and V is TRBV4-1; D possibly corresponds to TRBD1 (6 bases). CDR1 MGHRA and CDR2 YSYEKL come from the germline V gene. This CDR3 is 13 amino acids long. The CDR3: CASSQAIGQSPSF. The CDR3, as DNA: TGCGCCAGCAGCCAAGCAATTGGACAGTCCCCTAGCTTC.

V and J are TRBV29-1 and TRBJ1-2, with unresolved D. CDR1 and CDR2 (germline): SQVTM, ANQGSEA. V lost 4 bases to trimming and J lost 2 bases, with 11 bases between them. This CDR3 spans 13 amino acids. CDR3 coding DNA: TGCAGCGTTGGGACTTCTTCCAACTATGGCTACACCTTC. Translation: CSVGTSSNYGYTF.

This clone was seen a few times. The gene calls are TRBV5-1 and TRBJ1-1, with 10 bases identical to TRBD1. The germline V gene has CDR1 SGHRS and CDR2 YFSETQ. The CDR3 extends over 17 amino acids. The junction had 6 bases not matched to a gene; V was cut back by 0 bases and J by 1 base. CDR3 bases: TGCGCCAGCAGCTTGGTTGGGACAGGGGCTGCGAACACTGAAGCTTTCTTT. It yields the protein CASSLVGTGAANTEAFF.

The chain joins TRBV7-6 to TRBJ2-1; 9 nucleotides line up with TRBD1. V shed 6 bases, J shed 8 bases, and the junction held 17 bases outside the gene matches. The CDR3 runs to 17 residues. Germline-derived CDR1 and CDR2 are SGHVS and FNYEAQ. The CDR3: CASSLTPGQGRYDEQFF. The CDR3 DNA reads TGTGCCAGCAGTCTAACACCGGGACAGGGAAGATACGATGAGCAGTTCTTC.

The rearrangement uses TRBV19 and TRBJ1-1; 7 nucleotides agree with TRBD1. The CDR3 length is 14 residues. Germline assignment: CDR1 LNHDA and CDR2 SQIVND (reference sequence). V lost 3 bases, J lost 3 bases, and 4 bases stayed unmatched. Written as DNA, the CDR3 is TGTGCCAGTAGTATTTCCGGACAGGACACTGAAGCTTTCTTT. This translates into CASSISGQDTEAFF.

V usage is TRBV7-2 and J usage is TRBJ2-7, with 9 bases aligning to TRBD2. The V gene end was trimmed by 5 bases and the J gene end by 3 bases; junction bases not matched to a gene: 11. Per the germline V gene, CDR1 is SGHTA and CDR2 is FQGNSA. The CDR3 length is 16 residues. The CDR3 reads CASSVGRAGGFYEQYF. Written as DNA, the CDR3 is TGTGCCAGCAGCGTCGGGCGAGCGGGGGGCTTCTACGAGCAGTACTTC. The full variable domain, completed using reference TRBV7-2 and TRBJ2-7, is GAGVSQSPSNKVTEKGKDVELRCDPISGHTALYWYRQSLGQGLEFLIYFQGNSAPDKSGLPSDRFSAERTGGSVSTLTIQRTQQEDSAVYLCASSVGRAGGFYEQYFGPGTRLTVT.

The sample holds a few counts of this clone. The J gene is TRBJ2-3, the V gene TRBV7-6, with 11 bases identical to TRBD1. V lost 1 base, J lost 4 bases, and 4 bases stayed unmatched. Germline V lookup: CDR1 SGHVS, CDR2 FNYEAQ. The length of the CDR3 is 16 residues. The CDR3 sequence: CASSLVPGQGADTQYF. CDR3 nucleotides: TGTGCCAGCAGCTTAGTGCCGGGACAGGGGGCAGATACGCAGTATTTT.

With regard to this clone: Germline is not matched at one junction end, which may reflect a read error. CDR3: CASSYSGGSNVLTF. The DNA for the CDR3 is TGTGCCAGCAGCTACTCCGGGGGATCCAACGTCCTGACTTTC. This chain uses TRBV6-5 with TRBJ2-6; weak D call: TRBD2 (6 bases). This CDR3 spans 14 amino acids. Germline values: CDR1 MNHEY, CDR2 SVGAGI.

The rearrangement links TRBV12-3 or TRBV12-4 to TRBJ2-7; D is undetermined. The CDR3 spans 11 residues. The ends were cut back, 4 bases at V and 3 bases at J, with 4 bases in the middle. CDR3 nucleotide sequence: TGTGCCAGCAGTTATAGCTACGAGCAGTACTTC. Its translation: CASSYSYEQYF.

The sample holds one count of this clone. This chain links TRBV11-2 with TRBJ2-4; a weak D match, TRBD1 (5 bases). The CDR3 contains 14 residues. V lost 1 base and J lost 9, with 13 bases in between. Germline V gene lookup returns CDR1 SGHAT and CDR2 FQNNGV. The CDR3, as DNA: TGTGCCAGCAGCTTAGGGCCAGGGATCAGCATTCAGTACTTC. This translates into CASSLGPGISIQYF.